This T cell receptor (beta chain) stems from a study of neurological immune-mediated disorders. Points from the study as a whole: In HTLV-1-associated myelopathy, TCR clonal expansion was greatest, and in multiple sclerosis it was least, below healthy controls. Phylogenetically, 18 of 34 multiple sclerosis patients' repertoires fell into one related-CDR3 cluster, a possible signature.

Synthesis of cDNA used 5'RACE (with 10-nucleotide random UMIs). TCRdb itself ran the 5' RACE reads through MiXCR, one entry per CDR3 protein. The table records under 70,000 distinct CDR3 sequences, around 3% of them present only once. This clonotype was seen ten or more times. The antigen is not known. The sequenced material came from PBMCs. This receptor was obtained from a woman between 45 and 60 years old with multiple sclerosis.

The CDR3 nucleotides are TGCAGTGCTAGTGGCCAGCGAGGCAAAAACATTCAGTACTTC. It yields the protein CSASGQRGKNIQYF. The V gene is TRBV20-1, the J gene TRBJ2-4; no firm D call. Trimming shortened V by 3 bases and J by 3 bases, and 12 bases separated the two germline ends. The CDR3 covers 14 residues. Germline V gives CDR1 DFQATT, CDR2 SNEGSKA (reference sequence).